This TCR beta chain was recorded in a study of blood T cell repertoires in COVID-19. Study background: Collection of acute and convalescent COVID-19 samples took place in the United States, Italy and Spain. PBMCs, B-cell-depleted T cells, or T cells were the source of the cDNA or gDNA that made up the material.

In the original processing: Amplification from reference gene primers served as the basis for estimated nucleated cell counts. Assay: immunoSEQ multiplex PCR; the TCRdb copy retains only in-frame clones and omits some. That table supplies the V and J calls and clone size; D and trimming were determined from the DNA. The sample records 250,000 to 300,000 clones, around nine tenths being singletons. This clone has just one count. The TCR comes from a man aged 50-59 years with acute or convalescent COVID-19. Sequenced sample: peripheral blood.

CDR3 region: CASSEWGGSSYYGYTF. The CDR3 region has the DNA TGTGCCAGCAGTGAATGGGGGGGATCTTCCTACTATGGCTACACCTTC. V is TRBV6-1 and J is TRBJ1-2, with TRBD1 as a possible D gene (5 bases). The CDR3 is 16 residues long. V lost 2 bases and J lost 3, with 16 bases in between. Per germline, CDR1 MNHNS and CDR2 SASEGT.